The 9 T cell receptor beta chains in this list originate from one sample, sequenced in a study of cytomegalovirus exposure and HLA in healthy donors. 60 Vbeta and 13 Jbeta primers were used in PCR. Assay: immunoSEQ multiplex PCR; the TCRdb copy retains only in-frame clones and omits some. This table holds about 130,000 clones, around 82% found once. Sequencing input: PBMCs. The receptors were sampled from a male donor in good health and CMV-seropositive.

The chain joins TRBV7-9 to TRBJ2-1, with 8 positions matching TRBD1. Per the germline V gene, CDR1 is SEHNR and CDR2 is FQNEAQ (reference sequence). V lost 5 bases and J lost 10; bases outside the gene matches: 10. This CDR3 has 14 residues. The CDR3 is CASSHIGQGEEQFF. DNA of the CDR3: TGTGCCAGCAGCCATATTGGACAGGGTGAAGAGCAGTTCTTC.

The genes are TRBV11-2 and TRBJ1-1; TRBD1 is a possible D gene (6 bases). Germline V gene data show CDR1 as SGHAT and CDR2 as FQNNGV. The CDR3 has 13 residues. The V and J ends lost 3 bases and 6 bases respectively, with 11 bases between them. The CDR3 is CASSLQTGSEAFF. CDR3 sequence (DNA): TGTGCCAGCAGCTTGCAGACAGGTTCTGAAGCTTTCTTT.

This clone appeared once. The chain joins TRBV28 to TRBJ1-5, with D possibly matching TRBD1 (5 bases). Germline V gene sequence: CDR1 MDHEN, CDR2 SYDVKM. The CDR3 extends over 16 amino acids. Trimming took 6 bases from V and 0 from J, leaving 15 bases between them. The CDR3 loop is CASRTEGRVSNQPQHF. CDR3 in DNA: TGTGCCAGCAGGACGGAGGGCAGGGTTAGCAATCAGCCCCAGCATTTT.

The chain carries TRBV19 and TRBJ1-5, with 9 bases matching TRBD1. V was clipped by 9 bases and J by 4 bases; unmatched bases: 7. CDR1 is LNHDA, CDR2 SQIVND, per germline (reference sequence). The CDR3 sequence is 14 residues long. The CDR3 sequence: CASDRGLSNQPQHF. The CDR3 bases are TGTGCCAGCGACAGGGGGTTATCAAATCAGCCCCAGCATTTT.

This clone was seen more than once but under ten times. The gene calls are TRBV19 and TRBJ2-6; the D gene is possibly TRBD2 (5 bases). The V end lost 2 bases, the J end lost 3 bases, and 8 bases lay between the germline ends. The CDR3 spans 15 residues. The germline gives CDR1 LNHDA, CDR2 SQIVND (reference sequence). CDR3 DNA sequence: TGTGCCAGTAGTATAAGTGGAGGTGGGGCCAACGTCCTGACTTTC. Protein sequence: CASSISGGGANVLTF.

The V call is TRBV5-1, the J call TRBJ2-2; 8 bases map to TRBD1. Germline V lookup: CDR1 SGHRS, CDR2 YFSETQ. CDR3 size: 17 residues. The V segment lost 0 bases and the J segment 4 bases; nucleotides outside the gene matches: 8. CDR3 bases: TGCGCCAGCAGCTTGGCCCCAGGGGGCGCGGGCACCGGGGAGCTGTTTTTT. Amino acid sequence: CASSLAPGGAGTGELFF. The complete variable domain, with remaining parts taken from reference TRBV5-1 and TRBJ2-2, reads KAGVTQTPRYLIKTRGQQVTLSCSPISGHRSVSWYQQTPGQGLQFLFEYFSETQRNKGNFPGRFSGRQFSNSRSEMNVSTLELGDSALYLCASSLAPGGAGTGELFFGEGSRLTVL.

V usage is TRBV7-2 and J usage is TRBJ2-1; 8 bases match TRBD2. Per germline, CDR1 SGHTA and CDR2 FQGNSA. This CDR3 spans 15 amino acids. With 1 base clipped from V and 7 bases from J, the junction kept 6 bases outside the gene matches. The CDR3 DNA is TGTGCCAGCAGCTTAGATAGCGGGGCGCTAAATGAGCAGTTCTTC. Residues: CASSLDSGALNEQFF.

Concerning this clone: The junction departs from germline at one end; a sequencing error may be responsible. The chain links TRBV27 to TRBJ2-7; 7 nucleotides match TRBD2. CDR1 is MNHEY and CDR2 is SMNVEV in the germline V gene (reference sequence). This CDR3 region has 13 residues. The CDR3 loop is CASGRDRSYGQYF. The CDR3 DNA reads TGTGCCAGCGGGAGGGATAGGTCATACGGGCAGTACTTC.

The chain carries TRBV23-1 and TRBJ2-5, with 10 bases that match TRBD2. The J call could be wrong; TRBJ2-7 is a better fit for the DNA end. TRBV23-1 carries the ORF label, with uncertain function. CDR3 size: 17 residues. CDR3 loop: CASSQSSAAGGTYEQYF. The CDR3 nucleotides read TGCGCCAGCAGTCAATCTTCGGCAGCGGGAGGGACCTACGAGCAGTACTTC.